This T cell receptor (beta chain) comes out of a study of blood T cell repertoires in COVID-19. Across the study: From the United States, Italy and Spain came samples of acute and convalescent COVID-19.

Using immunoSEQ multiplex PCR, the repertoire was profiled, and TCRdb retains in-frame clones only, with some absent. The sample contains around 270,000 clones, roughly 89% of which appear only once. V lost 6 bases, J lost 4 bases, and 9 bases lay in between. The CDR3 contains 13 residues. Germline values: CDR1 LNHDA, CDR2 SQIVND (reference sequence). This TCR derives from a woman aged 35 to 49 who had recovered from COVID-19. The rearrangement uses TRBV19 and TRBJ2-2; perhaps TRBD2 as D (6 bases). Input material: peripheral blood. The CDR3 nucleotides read TGTGCCAGTAGGGGGACTGGCACCGGGGAGCTGTTTTTT. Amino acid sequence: CASRGTGTGELFF.